Below are 17 T cell receptor beta chains sequenced from a single sample in a study of cytomegalovirus exposure and HLA in healthy donors. With 60 Vbeta and 13 Jbeta primers, the PCR was carried out. Clones were read by immunoSEQ multiplex PCR, and TCRdb kept only the in-frame ones, dropping some. The data contain 30,000 to 40,000 clones, around 80% of them seen just once; the ten biggest clones take up 3.6%. Sequenced input: PBMCs. The receptors here all came from a woman aged 18-29 years in good health and CMV-seronegative.

The gene calls are TRBV29-1 and TRBJ2-7; D perhaps matches TRBD1 (6 bases). Germline CDR1 and CDR2: SQVTM and ANQGSEA. V was shortened by 6 bases and J by 3 bases, with 12 bases between the two germline ends. The CDR3 runs to 12 residues. CDR3 coding DNA: TGCAGCGTCCGGACAGAATACTACGAGCAGTACTTC. It codes for CSVRTEYYEQYF.

The V and J genes are TRBV7-9 and TRBJ2-5, with 10 bases fitting TRBD2. CDR1 and CDR2 (germline): SEHNR, FQNEAQ (reference sequence). This CDR3 has 15 residues. The V gene end was trimmed by 5 bases and the J gene end by 5 bases; junction bases not matched to a gene: 8. CDR3 protein: CASSRLAGAKETQYF. As DNA, the CDR3 is TGTGCCAGCAGCCGTCTAGCGGGAGCTAAGGAGACCCAGTACTTC.

The chain employs TRBV18 and TRBJ1-3; D gene ambiguous. CDR3 length equals 15 residues. V lost 2 bases, J lost 0 bases, and 8 bases lay in between. Looked up from germline, CDR1 is KGHSH and CDR2 is LQKENI. The CDR3 DNA reads as TGTGCCAGCTCACCATCTACAGACTCTGGAAACACCATATATTTT. Translation: CASSPSTDSGNTIYF.

The chain carries TRBV7-9 and TRBJ2-3, with 9 bases aligning to TRBD1. This CDR3 comprises 15 residues. V was clipped by 5 bases and J by 0 bases; unmatched bases: 3. Germline V gene lookup returns CDR1 SEHNR and CDR2 FQNEAQ (reference sequence). The CDR3 here is CASSNGQGSTDTQYF. CDR3 in DNA: TGTGCCAGCAGCAATGGACAGGGGAGCACAGATACGCAGTATTTT.

This chain joins TRBV4-2 and TRBJ1-6; 12 bases map to TRBD1. From germline, CDR1 is LGHNA and CDR2 YNFKEQ. The CDR3 extends over 18 amino acids. The V and J ends lost 3 bases and 6 bases, in that order; junction bases with no gene match: 9. CDR3 region: CASSQKWGQGAGNSPLHF. CDR3 nucleotide sequence: TGTGCCAGCAGCCAGAAGTGGGGACAGGGGGCTGGTAATTCACCCCTCCACTTT.

This chain links TRBV25-1 with TRBJ2-1, with D hard to call. The CDR3 length is 15 residues. V dropped 5 bases and J dropped 4 bases, with 15 bases sitting between them. Germline CDR1 is MGHDK and CDR2 is SYGVNS. This CDR3 reads CASSFSSETYNEQFF. The DNA for the CDR3 is TGTGCCAGCAGTTTTAGCAGTGAGACTTACAATGAGCAGTTCTTC.

The chain uses TRBV6-5 and TRBJ2-7, with a tentative D call TRBD1 (5 bases). CDR3 length equals 12 residues. The germline V gene has CDR1 MNHEY and CDR2 SVGAGI. Trimming cost V 6 bases and J 7 bases, with 13 bases left between them. Here the CDR3 reads CASSSGSGEQYF. The CDR3, as DNA: TGTGCCAGCAGCTCAGGCTCAGGGGAGCAGTACTTC.

The chain uses TRBV5-1 and TRBJ1-1; maybe TRBD1 (5 bases). V shed 4 bases and J shed 6 bases, with 13 bases lying between them. The CDR3 has 13 residues. CDR1 is SGHRS, CDR2 YFSETQ, per germline. The CDR3 here is CASSSDGGPEAFF. In nucleotides, the CDR3 is TGCGCCAGCAGCAGCGACGGGGGACCTGAAGCTTTCTTT.

A remark on this clone: A junction end diverges from the germline sequence, so it may reflect a read error. This sequence joins TRBV28 and TRBJ1-2; 7 nucleotides align to TRBD1. Germline CDR1 and CDR2: MDHEN and SYDVKM. The CDR3 extends over 14 amino acids. Here the CDR3 reads CASSKTRQGSGYPF. CDR3 DNA: TGTGCCAGCAGTAAAACAAGACAGGGCTCTGGCTACCCCTTC.

The chain carries TRBV4-3 and TRBJ2-2; the D gene is possibly TRBD1 (5 bases). This CDR3 is built from 17 residues. The ends were cut back, 2 bases at V and 0 bases at J, with 13 bases in the middle. In germline, CDR1 is LGHNA, CDR2 YSLEER. CDR3 sequence: CASSQSYRSANTGELFF. CDR3 coding DNA: TGCGCCAGCAGCCAAAGTTACAGGAGCGCGAACACCGGGGAGCTGTTTTTT.

This sequence joins TRBV5-4 and TRBJ2-2; D not resolved. With 4 bases removed from V and 5 bases from J, the gap between germline ends came to 9 bases. This CDR3 spans 13 amino acids. Germline V gene sequence: CDR1 SGHNT, CDR2 YYREEE (reference sequence). The chain's CDR3 is CASSPRETGELFF. In DNA form, the CDR3 reads TGTGCCAGCAGCCCACGTGAGACCGGGGAGCTGTTTTTT. Full variable domain (remainder filled in from reference TRBV5-4 and TRBJ2-2): ETGVTQSPTHLIKTRGQQVTLRCSSQSGHNTVSWYQQALGQGPQFIFQYYREEENGRGNFPPRFSGLQFPNYSSELNVNALELDDSALYLCASSPRETGELFFGEGSRLTVL.

The chain joins TRBV9 to TRBJ2-5; maybe TRBD2 (6 bases). The CDR3 loop spans 16 amino acids. Germline values: CDR1 SGDLS, CDR2 YYNGEE. The V end lost 2 bases, the J end lost 0 bases, and 14 bases lay between the germline ends. CDR3 nucleotides: TGTGCCAGCAGCGTTTCGGGACTCCCGTACCAAGAGACCCAGTACTTC. This codes for CASSVSGLPYQETQYF.

The chain is built from TRBV6-6 and TRBJ2-7; 8 bases are shared with TRBD1. The germline gives CDR1 MNHNY, CDR2 SVGAGI (reference sequence). The CDR3 contains 14 residues. J was trimmed by 5 bases and V by 2 bases; bases with no gene match: 5. The CDR3, as DNA: TGTGCCAGCAGTTACCTGACAGGGGACGACGAGCAGTACTTC. Translation gives CASSYLTGDDEQYF.

The chain couples TRBV27 to TRBJ1-2; 7 bases agree with TRBD1. With 3 bases clipped from V and 4 bases from J, the junction kept 8 bases outside the gene matches. CDR3 length equals 15 residues. Germline values: CDR1 MNHEY, CDR2 SMNVEV (reference sequence). The CDR3 loop is CASSFRQGGGYGYTF. CDR3 sequence (DNA): TGTGCCAGCAGTTTCCGACAGGGAGGAGGCTATGGCTACACCTTC.

The chain is built from TRBV19 and TRBJ2-5; 11 positions match TRBD1. The J call is in doubt because the DNA end fits TRBJ2-7 better. Per the germline V gene, CDR1 is LNHDA and CDR2 is SQIVND (reference sequence). The CDR3 is 14 amino acids. The CDR3 sequence: CASATGTGGYEQYF. The CDR3 coding sequence is TGTGCCAGTGCAACCGGGACAGGGGGCTACGAGCAGTACTTC.

The V and J genes are TRBV6-5 and TRBJ2-7; TRBD1 might be the D (6 bases). Deletions cut 6 bases from V and 3 bases from J, with 15 bases between. CDR1 is MNHEY and CDR2 is SVGAGI in the germline V gene. The CDR3 extends over 14 amino acids. The DNA for the CDR3 is TGTGCCAGCAGCGATTTGGGACAATACTACGAGCAGTACTTC. Amino acids: CASSDLGQYYEQYF.

This chain joins TRBV27 and TRBJ1-2; 8 nucleotides match TRBD1. From germline, CDR1 is MNHEY and CDR2 SMNVEV (reference sequence). V shed 2 bases and J 3 bases; nucleotides not matched to a gene: 2. The CDR3 loop spans 14 amino acids. The CDR3 DNA reads TGTGCCAGCAGTTTACAGGGGGCTCACTATGGCTACACCTTC. Translating it yields CASSLQGAHYGYTF.